The clone carrying this T cell receptor beta chain is a singleton in its sample. The antigen remains undetermined. The Oncomine TCR Beta short-read assay was what sequenced the DNA obtained from cultured CD4+ T cells. TCRdb recomputed calls from the PCR reads with MiXCR, one row per CDR3 protein. The sample holds about 9,100 distinct CDR3 sequences; roughly 60% are singletons and the top ten take around 12%. The treatment here: roughly 10-day PBMC culture with coronavirus spike peptide pools or control peptides (ViraFEST assay). Negative selection recovered the CD4+ T cells once they had spent nine to eleven days in culture. This specimen belongs to a study of vaccination and CD4 T cells after COVID-19. Background on the study: Control cultures received a CEFX pool, an HIV-1 Nef pool, or no peptide.

The V and J ends lost 4 bases and 7 bases respectively, with 15 bases between them. In germline, CDR1 is SGHDT, CDR2 YYEEEE. CDR3 length equals 14 residues. The study's findings and limits: It was found that, in convalescent patients, 304 of 307 vaccine-specific clones were spike mono-reactive.

The rearrangement joins TRBV5-6 to TRBJ1-5, with D unresolved. The sequence was collected from a human donor with COVID-19. This specimen was cultured CD4+ T cells from blood, taken after SARS-CoV-2 vaccination. The CDR3 region is CASSLGRVGQPQHF. The CDR3 nucleotides read TGTGCCAGCAGCCTGGGGAGGGTCGGGCAGCCCCAGCATTTT.